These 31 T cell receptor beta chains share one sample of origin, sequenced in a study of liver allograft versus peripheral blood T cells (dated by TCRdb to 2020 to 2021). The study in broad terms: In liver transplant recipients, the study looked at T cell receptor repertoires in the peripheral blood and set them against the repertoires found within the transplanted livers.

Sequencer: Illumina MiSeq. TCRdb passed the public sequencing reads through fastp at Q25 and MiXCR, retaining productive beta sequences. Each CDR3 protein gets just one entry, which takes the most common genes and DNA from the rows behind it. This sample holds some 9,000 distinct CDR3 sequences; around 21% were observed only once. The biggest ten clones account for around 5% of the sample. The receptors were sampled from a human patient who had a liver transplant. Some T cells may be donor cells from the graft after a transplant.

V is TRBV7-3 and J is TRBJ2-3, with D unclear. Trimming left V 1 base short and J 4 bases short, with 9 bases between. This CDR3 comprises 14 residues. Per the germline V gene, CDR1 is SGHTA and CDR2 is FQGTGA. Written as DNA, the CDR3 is TGTGCCAGCAGCTTAATGGGTCTACCAGATACGCAGTATTTT. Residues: CASSLMGLPDTQYF.

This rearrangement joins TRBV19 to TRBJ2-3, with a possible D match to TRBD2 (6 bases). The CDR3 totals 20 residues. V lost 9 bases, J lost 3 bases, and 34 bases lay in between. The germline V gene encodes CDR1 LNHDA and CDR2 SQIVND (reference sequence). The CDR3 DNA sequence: TGTGCCAGCAGCAAACTCCGCCTGAACCGGGACTCCCGTAAAACAGATACGCAGTATTTT. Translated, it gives CASSKLRLNRDSRKTDTQYF. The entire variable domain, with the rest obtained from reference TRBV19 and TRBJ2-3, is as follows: DGGITQSPKYLFRKEGQNVTLSCEQNLNHDAMYWYRQDPGQGLRLIYYSQIVNDFQKGDIAEGYSVSREKKESFPLTVTSAQKNPTAFYLCASSKLRLNRDSRKTDTQYFGPGTRLTVL.

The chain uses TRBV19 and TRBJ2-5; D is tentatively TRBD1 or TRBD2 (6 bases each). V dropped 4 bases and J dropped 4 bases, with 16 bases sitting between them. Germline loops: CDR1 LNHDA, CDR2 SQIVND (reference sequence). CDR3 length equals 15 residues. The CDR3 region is CASSTKLGGGETQYF. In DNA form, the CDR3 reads TGTGCCAGTAGTACCAAACTAGGAGGGGGAGAGACCCAGTACTTC.

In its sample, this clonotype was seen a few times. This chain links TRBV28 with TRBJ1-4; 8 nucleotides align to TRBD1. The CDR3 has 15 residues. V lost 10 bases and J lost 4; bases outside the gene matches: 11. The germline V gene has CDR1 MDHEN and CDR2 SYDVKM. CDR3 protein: CATQIGTGGNEKLFF. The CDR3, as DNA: TGTGCCACCCAAATAGGGACAGGCGGTAATGAAAAACTGTTTTTT.

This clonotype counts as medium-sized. The CDR3 here is CASSNLVGIFDEQFF. CDR3 coding DNA: TGTGCCAGCAGCAATCTCGTCGGGATCTTCGATGAGCAGTTCTTC. The J gene is TRBJ2-1, the V gene TRBV27; D is perhaps TRBD2 (5 bases). CDR1 is MNHEY and CDR2 is SMNVEV in the germline V gene (reference sequence). CDR3 length equals 15 residues. Trimming pared 6 bases from V and 8 bases from J, leaving 20 bases between.

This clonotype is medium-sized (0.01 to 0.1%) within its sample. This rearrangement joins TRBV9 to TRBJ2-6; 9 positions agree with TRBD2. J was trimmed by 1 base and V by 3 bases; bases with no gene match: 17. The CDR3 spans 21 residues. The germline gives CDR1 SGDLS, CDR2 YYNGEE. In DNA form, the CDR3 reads TGTGCCAGCAGCGGGGGAGCGTCTAGCGGGATAAGTTCTTCTGGGGCCAACGTCCTGACTTTC. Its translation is CASSGGASSGISSSGANVLTF.

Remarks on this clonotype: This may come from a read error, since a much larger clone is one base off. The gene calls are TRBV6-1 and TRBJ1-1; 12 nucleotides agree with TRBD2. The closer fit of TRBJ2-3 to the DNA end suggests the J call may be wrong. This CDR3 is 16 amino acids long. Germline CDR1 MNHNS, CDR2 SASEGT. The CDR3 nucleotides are TGTGCCGGCAGTGAAGCGTTGGGACTAGCGGGTTATACGCAGTATTTT. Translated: CAGSEALGLAGYTQYF.

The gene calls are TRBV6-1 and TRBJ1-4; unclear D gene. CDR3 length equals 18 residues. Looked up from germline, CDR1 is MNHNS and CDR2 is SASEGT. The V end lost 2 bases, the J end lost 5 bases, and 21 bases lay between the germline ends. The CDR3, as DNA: TGTGCCAGCAGTGAAATCAGCACGATCCTTTTGACAAATGAAAAACTGTTTTTT. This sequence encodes CASSEISTILLTNEKLFF.

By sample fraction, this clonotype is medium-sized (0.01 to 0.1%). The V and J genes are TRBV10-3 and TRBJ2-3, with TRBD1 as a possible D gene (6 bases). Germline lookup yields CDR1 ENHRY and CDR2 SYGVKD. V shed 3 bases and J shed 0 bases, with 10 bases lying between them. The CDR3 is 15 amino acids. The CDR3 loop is CAISDTGISTDTQYF. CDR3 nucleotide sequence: TGTGCCATCAGTGATACAGGGATCAGCACAGATACGCAGTATTTT.

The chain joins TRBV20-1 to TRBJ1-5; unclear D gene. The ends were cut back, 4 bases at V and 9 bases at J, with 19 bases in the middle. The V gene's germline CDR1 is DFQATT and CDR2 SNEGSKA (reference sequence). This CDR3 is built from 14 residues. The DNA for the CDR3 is TGCAGTGCTATGATAGGTGGACGTTATTGGCCCCAGCATTTT. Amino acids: CSAMIGGRYWPQHF.

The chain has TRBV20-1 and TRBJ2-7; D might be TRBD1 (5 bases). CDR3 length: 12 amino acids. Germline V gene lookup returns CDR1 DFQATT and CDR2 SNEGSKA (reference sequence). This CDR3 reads CTPRRGAQGQYF. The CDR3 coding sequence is TGCACCCCCCGGCGTGGCGCCCAGGGGCAGTACTTC.

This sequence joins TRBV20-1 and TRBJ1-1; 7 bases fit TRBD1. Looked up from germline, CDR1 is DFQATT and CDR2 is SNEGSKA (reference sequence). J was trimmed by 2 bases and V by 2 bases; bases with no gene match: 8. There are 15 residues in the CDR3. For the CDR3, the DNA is TGCAGTGCTAGACCTCCTCGGGACAGAAACACTGAAGCTTTCTTT. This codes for CSARPPRDRNTEAFF.

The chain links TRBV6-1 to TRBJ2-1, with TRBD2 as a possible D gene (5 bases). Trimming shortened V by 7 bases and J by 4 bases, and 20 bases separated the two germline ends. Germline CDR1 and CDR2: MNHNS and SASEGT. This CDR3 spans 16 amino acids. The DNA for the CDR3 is TGTGCCAGCATTCCAATCCGACTGGCGGGTTACAATGAGCAGTTCTTC. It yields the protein CASIPIRLAGYNEQFF.

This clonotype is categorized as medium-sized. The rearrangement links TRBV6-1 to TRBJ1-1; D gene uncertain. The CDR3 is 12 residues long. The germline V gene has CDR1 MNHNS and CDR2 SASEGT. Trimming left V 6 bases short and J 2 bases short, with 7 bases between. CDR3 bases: TGTGCCAGCAGCAGGTTAAACACTGAAGCTTTCTTT. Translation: CASSRLNTEAFF.

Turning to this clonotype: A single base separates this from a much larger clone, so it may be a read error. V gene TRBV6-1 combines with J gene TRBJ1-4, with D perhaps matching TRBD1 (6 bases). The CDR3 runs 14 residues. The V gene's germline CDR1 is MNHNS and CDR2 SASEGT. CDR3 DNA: TGTGCCAGCAGTGAAGGGACAGCACTTGAAAAACTGTTATTT. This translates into CASSEGTALEKLLF.

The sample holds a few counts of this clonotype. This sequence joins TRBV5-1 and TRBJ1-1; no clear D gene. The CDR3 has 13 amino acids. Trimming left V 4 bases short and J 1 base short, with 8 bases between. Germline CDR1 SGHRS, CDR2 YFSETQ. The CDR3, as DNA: TGCGCCAGCAGCCCCGAGGGGAACACTGAAGCTTTCTTT. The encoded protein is CASSPEGNTEAFF.

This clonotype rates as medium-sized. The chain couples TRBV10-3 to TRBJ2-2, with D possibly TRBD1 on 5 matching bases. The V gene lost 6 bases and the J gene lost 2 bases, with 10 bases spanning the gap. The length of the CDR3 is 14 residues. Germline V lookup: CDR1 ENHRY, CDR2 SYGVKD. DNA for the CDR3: TGTGCCATCAGGGCGGACACTAACACCGGGGAGCTGTTTTTT. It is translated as CAIRADTNTGELFF.

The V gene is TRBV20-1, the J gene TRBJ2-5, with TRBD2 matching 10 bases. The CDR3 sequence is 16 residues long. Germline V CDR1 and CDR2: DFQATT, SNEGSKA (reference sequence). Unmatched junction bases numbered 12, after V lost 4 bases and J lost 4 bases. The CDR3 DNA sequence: TGCAGTGCTAAGACTAGCGGGCGAATTGGGACAGAGACCCAGTACTTC. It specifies CSAKTSGRIGTETQYF.

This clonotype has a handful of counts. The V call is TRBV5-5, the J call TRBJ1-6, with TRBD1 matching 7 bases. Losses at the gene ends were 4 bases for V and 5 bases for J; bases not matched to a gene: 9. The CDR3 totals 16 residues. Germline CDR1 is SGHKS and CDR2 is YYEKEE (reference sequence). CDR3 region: CASSVGQVRNNSPLHF. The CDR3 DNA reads TGTGCCAGCAGCGTAGGACAGGTCCGAAATAATTCACCCCTCCACTTT.

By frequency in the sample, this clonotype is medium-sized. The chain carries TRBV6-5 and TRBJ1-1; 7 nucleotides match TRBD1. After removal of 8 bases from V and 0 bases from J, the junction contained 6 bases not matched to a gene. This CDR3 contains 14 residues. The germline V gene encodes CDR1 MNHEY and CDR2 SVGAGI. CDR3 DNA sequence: TGTGCCAGCGTGACAGGGCCGCTGAACACTGAAGCTTTCTTT. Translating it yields CASVTGPLNTEAFF.

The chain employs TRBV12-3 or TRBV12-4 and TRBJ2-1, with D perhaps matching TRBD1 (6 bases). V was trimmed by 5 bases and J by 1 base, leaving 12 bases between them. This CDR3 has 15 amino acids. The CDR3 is CASSPPGHSYNEQFF. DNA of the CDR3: TGTGCCAGCAGTCCACCGGGACATTCCTACAATGAGCAGTTCTTC.

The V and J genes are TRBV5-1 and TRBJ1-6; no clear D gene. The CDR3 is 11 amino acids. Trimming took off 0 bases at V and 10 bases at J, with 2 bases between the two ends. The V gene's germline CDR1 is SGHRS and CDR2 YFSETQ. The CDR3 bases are TGCGCCAGCAGCTTGGAGTCACCCCTCCACTTT. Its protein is CASSLESPLHF.

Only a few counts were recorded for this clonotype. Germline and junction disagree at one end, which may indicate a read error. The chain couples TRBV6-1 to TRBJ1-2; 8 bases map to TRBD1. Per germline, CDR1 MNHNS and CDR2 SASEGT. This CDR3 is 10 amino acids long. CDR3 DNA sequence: TGTGCCAGCAGTGAAGGCAGGGGGCTCTTC. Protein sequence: CASSEGRGLF.

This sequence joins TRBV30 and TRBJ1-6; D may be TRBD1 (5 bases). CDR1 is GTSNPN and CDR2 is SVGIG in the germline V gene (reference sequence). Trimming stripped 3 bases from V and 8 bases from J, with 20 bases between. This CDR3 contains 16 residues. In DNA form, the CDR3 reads TGTGCCTGGAGCCCACCCGGGGCAGGGCCTTATTCACCCCTCCACTTT. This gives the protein CAWSPPGAGPYSPLHF. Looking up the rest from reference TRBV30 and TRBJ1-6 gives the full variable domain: SQTIHQWPATLVQPVGSPLSLECTVEGTSNPNLYWYRQAAGRGLQLLFYSVGIGQISSEVPQNLSASRPQDRQFILSSKKLLLSDSGFYLCAWSPPGAGPYSPLHFGNGTRLTVT.

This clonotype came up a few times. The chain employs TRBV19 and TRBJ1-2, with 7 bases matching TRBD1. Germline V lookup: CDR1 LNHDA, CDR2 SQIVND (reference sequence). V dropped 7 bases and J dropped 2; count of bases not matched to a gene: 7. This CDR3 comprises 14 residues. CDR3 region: CASNDRVGNYGYTF. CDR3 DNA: TGTGCCAGTAACGACAGGGTTGGAAACTATGGCTACACCTTC.

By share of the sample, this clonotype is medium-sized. CDR3 residues: CATSGGTGVDTEAFF. CDR3 in DNA: TGTGCCACCAGTGGCGGGACAGGGGTCGACACTGAAGCTTTCTTT. The J gene is TRBJ1-1, the V gene TRBV24-1; 10 bases fit TRBD1. V shed 5 bases, J shed 3 bases, and the junction held 5 bases outside the gene matches. This CDR3 comprises 15 residues. Germline values: CDR1 KGHDR, CDR2 SFDVKD.

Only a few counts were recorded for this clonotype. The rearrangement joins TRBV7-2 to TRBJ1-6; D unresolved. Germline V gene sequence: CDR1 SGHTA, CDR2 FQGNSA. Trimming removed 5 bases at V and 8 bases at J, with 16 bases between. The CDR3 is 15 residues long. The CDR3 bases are TGTGCCAGCAGCCCCGGGCCAGGCGGGGATTCACCCCTCCACTTT. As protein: CASSPGPGGDSPLHF.

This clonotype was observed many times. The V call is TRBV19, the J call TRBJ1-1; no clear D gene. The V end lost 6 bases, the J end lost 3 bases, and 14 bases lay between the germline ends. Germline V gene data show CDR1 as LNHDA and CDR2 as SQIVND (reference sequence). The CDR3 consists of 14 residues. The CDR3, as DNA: TGTGCCAGTAGCCCCATGACATCTTACACTGAAGCTTTCTTT. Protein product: CASSPMTSYTEAFF.

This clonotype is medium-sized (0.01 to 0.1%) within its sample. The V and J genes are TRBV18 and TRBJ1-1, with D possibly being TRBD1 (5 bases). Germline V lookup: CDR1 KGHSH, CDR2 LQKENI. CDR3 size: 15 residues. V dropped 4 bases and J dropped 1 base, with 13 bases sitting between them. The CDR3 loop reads CASSQNSGANTEAFF. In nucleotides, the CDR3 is TGTGCCAGCTCACAAAACTCCGGGGCGAACACTGAAGCTTTCTTT.

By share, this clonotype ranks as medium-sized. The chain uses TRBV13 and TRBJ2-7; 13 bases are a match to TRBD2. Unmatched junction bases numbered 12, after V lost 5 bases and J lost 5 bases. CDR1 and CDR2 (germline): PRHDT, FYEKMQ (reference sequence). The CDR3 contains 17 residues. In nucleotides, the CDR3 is TGTGCCAGCAGCCCCCCCAGGACTAGCGGGGGCCCCAACGAGCAGTACTTC. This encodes CASSPPRTSGGPNEQYF.

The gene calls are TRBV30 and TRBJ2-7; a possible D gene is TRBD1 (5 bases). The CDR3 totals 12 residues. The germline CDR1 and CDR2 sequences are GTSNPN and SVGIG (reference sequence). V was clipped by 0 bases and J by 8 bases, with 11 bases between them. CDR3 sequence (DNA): TGTGCCTGGAGTGTTGGACAAGCCAAGCAGTACTTC. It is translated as CAWSVGQAKQYF.